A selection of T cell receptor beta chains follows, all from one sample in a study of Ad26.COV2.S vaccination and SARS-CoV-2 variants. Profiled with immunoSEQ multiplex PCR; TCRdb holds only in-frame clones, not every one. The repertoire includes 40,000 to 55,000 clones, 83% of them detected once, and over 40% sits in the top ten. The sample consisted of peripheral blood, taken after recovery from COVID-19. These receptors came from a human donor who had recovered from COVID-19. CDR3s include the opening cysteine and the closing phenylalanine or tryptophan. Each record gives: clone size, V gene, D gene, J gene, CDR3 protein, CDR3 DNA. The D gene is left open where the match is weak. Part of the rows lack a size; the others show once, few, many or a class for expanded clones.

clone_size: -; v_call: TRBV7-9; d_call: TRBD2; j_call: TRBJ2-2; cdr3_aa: CASSPDPLLAANTGELFF; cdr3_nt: TGTGCCAGCAGCCCAGACCCCTTACTAGCGGCGAACACCGGGGAGCTGTTTTTT
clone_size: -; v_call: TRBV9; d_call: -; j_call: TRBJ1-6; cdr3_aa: CASSVGGTQNSPLHF; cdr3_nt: TGTGCCAGCAGCGTAGGGGGGACGCAGAATTCACCCCTCCACTTT
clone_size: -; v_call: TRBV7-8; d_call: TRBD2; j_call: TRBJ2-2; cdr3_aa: CASSLGGGTFTTGELFF; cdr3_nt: TGTGCCAGCAGCTTAGGGGGGGGGACTTTCACCACCGGGGAGCTGTTTTTT
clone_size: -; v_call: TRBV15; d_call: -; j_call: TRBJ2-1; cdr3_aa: CATSTSSRNEQFF; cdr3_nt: TGTGCCACCAGCACCTCTTCTCGCAATGAGCAGTTCTTC
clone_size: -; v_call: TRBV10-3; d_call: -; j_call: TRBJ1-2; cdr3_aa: CAISESERHYGYTF; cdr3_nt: TGTGCCATCAGTGAGTCGGAGAGGCACTATGGCTACACCTTC
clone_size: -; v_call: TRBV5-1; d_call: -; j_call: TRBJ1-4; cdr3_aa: CASSGSGGEKLFF; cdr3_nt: TGCGCCAGCAGCGGGAGTGGGGGAGAAAAACTGTTTTTT
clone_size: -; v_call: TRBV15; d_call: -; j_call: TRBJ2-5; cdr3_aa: CATSKRQSQETQYF; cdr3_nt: TGTGCCACCAGCAAGCGGCAATCTCAAGAGACCCAGTACTTC
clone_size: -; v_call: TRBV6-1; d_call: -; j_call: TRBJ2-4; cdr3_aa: CASSENIQYF; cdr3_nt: TGTGCCAGCAGTGAGAACATTCAGTACTTC
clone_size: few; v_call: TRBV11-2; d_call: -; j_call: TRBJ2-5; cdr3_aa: CASSLGGSAWTQYF; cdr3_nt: TGTGCCAGCAGCTTAGGGGGGTCCGCCTGGACCCAGTACTTC
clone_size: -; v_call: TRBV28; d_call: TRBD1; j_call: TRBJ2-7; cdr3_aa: CASSLGTGGSYEQYF; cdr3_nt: TGTGCCAGCAGTTTAGGGACAGGGGGGTCATACGAGCAGTACTTC
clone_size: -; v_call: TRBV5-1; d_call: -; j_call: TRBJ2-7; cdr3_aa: CASSEVALSYEQYF; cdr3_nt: TGCGCCAGCAGCGAGGTAGCTTTGTCCTACGAGCAGTACTTC
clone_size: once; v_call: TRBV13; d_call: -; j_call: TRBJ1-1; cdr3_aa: CASLLRAGGGNTEAFF; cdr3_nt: TGTGCCAGCTTACTCCGCGCCGGGGGCGGTAACACTGAAGCTTTCTTT
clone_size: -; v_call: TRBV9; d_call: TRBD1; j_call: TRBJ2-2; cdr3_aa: CASSPPGQGAGELFF; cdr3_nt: TGTGCCAGCAGCCCGCCTGGACAGGGGGCCGGGGAGCTGTTTTTT
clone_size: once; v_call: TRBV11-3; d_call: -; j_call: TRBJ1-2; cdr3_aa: CASSLDLIGRANYGYTF; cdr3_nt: TGTGCCAGCAGCTTAGATCTGATCGGGAGAGCTAACTATGGCTACACCTTC
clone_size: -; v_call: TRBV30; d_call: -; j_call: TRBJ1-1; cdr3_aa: CAWSREDGNTEAFF; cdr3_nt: TGTGCCTGGAGTCGCGAGGACGGGAACACTGAAGCTTTCTTT
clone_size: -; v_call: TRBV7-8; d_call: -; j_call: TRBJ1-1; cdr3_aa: CASSLTRDEAFF; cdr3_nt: TGTGCCAGCAGCTTGACCCGGGACGAAGCTTTCTTT
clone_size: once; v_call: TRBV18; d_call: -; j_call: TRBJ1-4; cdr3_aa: CASSTSDGYEKLFF; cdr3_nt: TGTGCCAGCTCCACCTCGGACGGCTATGAAAAACTGTTTTTT
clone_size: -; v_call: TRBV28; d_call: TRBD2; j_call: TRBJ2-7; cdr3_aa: CASSSPLGSGRADEQYF; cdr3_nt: TGTGCCAGCAGTTCCCCCTTGGGCAGCGGGAGGGCTGACGAGCAGTACTTC
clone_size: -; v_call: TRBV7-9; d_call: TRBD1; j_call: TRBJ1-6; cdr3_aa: CASTPGQGINSPLHF; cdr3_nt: TGTGCCAGCACCCCAGGACAGGGGATTAATTCACCCCTCCACTTT
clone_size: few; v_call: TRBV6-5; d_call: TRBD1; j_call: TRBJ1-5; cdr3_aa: CASRRGDRDGQPQHF; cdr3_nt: TGTGCCAGCAGACGGGGCGACAGGGACGGCCAGCCCCAGCATTTT
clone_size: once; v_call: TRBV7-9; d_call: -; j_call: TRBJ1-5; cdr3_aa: CASSPAGSQPQHF; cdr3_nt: TGTGCCAGCAGCCCCGCAGGGAGTCAGCCCCAGCATTTT
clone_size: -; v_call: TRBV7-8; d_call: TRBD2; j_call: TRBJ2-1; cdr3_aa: CASGSLAGGPHEQFF; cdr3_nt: TGTGCCAGTGGGTCACTAGCGGGAGGGCCCCATGAGCAGTTCTTC
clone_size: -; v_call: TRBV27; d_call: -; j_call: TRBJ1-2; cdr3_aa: CASGRTPTNYGYTF; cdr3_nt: TGTGCCAGTGGTAGGACACCTACTAACTATGGCTACACCTTC
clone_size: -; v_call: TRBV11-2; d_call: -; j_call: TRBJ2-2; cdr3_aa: CASQSIAENTGELFF; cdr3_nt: TGTGCCAGTCAATCCATAGCGGAGAACACCGGGGAGCTGTTTTTT
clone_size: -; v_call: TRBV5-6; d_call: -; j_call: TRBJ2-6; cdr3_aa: CASWGVTNVLTF; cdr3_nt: TGTGCCAGCTGGGGGGTAACCAACGTCCTGACTTTC
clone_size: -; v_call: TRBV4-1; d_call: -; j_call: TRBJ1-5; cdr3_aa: CASSPEEGPRPQHF; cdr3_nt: TGCGCCAGCAGCCCCGAGGAAGGGCCTCGGCCCCAGCATTTT
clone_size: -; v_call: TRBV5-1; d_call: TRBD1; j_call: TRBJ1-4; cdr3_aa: CASSSGDRNEKLFF; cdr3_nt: TGCGCCAGCAGCTCTGGGGACAGGAATGAAAAACTGTTTTTT
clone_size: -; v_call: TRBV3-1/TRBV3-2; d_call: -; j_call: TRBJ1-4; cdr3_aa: CASSQDPNEKLFF; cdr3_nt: TGTGCCAGCAGCCAAGACCCTAATGAAAAACTGTTTTTT
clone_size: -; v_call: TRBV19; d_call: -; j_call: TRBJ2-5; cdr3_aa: CASNKKVSTETQYF; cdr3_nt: TGTGCCAGTAACAAAAAGGTTTCCACCGAGACCCAGTACTTC
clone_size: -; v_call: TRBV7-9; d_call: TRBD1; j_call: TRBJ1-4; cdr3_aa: CASDWGQGNEKLFF; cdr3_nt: TGTGCCAGCGATTGGGGACAGGGAAACGAAAAACTGTTTTTT
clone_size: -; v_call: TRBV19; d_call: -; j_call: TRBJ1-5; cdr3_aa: CASSPGHQNQPQHF; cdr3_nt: TGTGCCAGTAGCCCGGGACATCAAAATCAGCCCCAGCATTTT